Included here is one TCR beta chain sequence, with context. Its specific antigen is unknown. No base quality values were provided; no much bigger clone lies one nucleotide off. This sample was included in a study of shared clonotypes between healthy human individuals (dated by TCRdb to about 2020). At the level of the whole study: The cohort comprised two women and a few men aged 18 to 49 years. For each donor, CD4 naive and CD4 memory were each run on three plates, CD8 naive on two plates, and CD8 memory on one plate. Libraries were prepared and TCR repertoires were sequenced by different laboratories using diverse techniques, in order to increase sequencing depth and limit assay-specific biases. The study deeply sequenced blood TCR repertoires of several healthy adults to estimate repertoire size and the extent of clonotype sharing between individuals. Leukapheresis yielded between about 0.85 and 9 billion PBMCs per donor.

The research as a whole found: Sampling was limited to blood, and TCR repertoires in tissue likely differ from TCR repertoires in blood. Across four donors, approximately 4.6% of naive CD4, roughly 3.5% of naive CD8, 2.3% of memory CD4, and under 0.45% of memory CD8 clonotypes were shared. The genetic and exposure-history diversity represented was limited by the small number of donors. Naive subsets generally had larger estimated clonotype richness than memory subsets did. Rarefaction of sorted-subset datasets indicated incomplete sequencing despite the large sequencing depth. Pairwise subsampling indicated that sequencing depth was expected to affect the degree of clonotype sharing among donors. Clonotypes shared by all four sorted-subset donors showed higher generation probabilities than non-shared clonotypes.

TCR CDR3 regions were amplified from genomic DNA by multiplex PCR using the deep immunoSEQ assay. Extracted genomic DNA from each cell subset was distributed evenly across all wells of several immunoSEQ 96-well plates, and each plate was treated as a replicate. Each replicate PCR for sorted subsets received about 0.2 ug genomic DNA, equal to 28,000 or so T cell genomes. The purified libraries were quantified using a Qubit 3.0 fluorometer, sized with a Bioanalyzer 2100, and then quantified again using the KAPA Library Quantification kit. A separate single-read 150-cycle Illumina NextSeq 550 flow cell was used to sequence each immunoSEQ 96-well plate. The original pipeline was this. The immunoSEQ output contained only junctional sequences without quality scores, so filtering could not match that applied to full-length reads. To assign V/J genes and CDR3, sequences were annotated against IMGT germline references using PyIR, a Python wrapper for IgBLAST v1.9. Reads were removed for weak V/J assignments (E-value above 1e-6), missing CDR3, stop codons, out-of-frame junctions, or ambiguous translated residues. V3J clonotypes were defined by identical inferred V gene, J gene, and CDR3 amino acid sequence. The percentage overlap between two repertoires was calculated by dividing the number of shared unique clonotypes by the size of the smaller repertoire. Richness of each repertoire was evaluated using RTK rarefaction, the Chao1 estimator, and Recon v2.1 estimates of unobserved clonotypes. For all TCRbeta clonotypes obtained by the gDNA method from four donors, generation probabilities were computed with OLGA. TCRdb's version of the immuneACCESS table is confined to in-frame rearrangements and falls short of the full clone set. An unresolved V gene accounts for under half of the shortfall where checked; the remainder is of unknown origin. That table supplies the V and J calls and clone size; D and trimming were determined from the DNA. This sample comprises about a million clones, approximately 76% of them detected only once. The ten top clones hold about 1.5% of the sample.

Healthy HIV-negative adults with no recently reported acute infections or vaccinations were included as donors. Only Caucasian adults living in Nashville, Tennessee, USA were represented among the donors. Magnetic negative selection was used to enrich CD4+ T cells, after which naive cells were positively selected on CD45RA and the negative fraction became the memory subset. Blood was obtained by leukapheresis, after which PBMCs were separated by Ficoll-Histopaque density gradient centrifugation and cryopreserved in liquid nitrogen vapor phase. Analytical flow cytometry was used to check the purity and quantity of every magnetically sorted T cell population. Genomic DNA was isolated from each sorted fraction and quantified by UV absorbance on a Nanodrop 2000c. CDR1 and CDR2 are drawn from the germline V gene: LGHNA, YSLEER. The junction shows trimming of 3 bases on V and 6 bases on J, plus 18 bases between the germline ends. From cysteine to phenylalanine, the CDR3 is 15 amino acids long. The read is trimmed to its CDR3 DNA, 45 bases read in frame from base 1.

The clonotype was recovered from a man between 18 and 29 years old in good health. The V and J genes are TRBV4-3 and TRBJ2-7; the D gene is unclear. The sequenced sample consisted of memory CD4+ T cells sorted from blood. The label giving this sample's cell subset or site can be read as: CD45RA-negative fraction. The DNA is TGCGCCAGCAGCCAGAGTAGCACGTCCCCCCGCGAGCAGTACTTC. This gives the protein CASSQSSTSPREQYF.